This entry lists 4 T cell receptor beta chains sequenced from one sample in a study of T-cell reconstitution after alpha-beta-depleted transplantation in children. Unique molecular identifiers were used to barcode this TCRbeta library. TCRdb re-analysed the PCR reads in MiXCR, keeping a single row per CDR3 protein. The sample has approximately 400,000 distinct CDR3 sequences, approximately 10% seen once. This specimen was PBMCs from the stem cell graft donor, taken from the stem cell graft. The receptors originated from a human donor who donated a stem cell graft to a child with acute myeloid leukemia.

This clonotype was detected a few times. The chain recombines TRBV20-1 with TRBJ2-5, with 10 bases aligning to TRBD2. This CDR3 spans 14 amino acids. The junction had 8 bases not matched to a gene; V was cut back by 3 bases and J by 7 bases. Per germline, CDR1 DFQATT and CDR2 SNEGSKA (reference sequence). In nucleotides, the CDR3 is TGCAGTGCTAGGTTGGCTAGCGGGGGTGGGACCCAGTACTTC. Protein: CSARLASGGGTQYF.

This chain connects TRBV12-3 or TRBV12-4 to TRBJ2-5; the D is unclear. V dropped 4 bases and J dropped 2 bases, with 5 bases sitting between them. The length of the CDR3 is 12 residues. CDR3 protein: CASSSEQETQYF. Here the CDR3 DNA reads TGTGCCAGCAGTTCCGAGCAAGAGACCCAGTACTTC.

This clonotype was detected only a few times. The gene calls are TRBV20-1 and TRBJ2-1, with 8 bases matching TRBD2. CDR3 length: 13 residues. V lost 7 bases, J lost 8 bases, and 10 bases stayed unmatched. Germline V gives CDR1 DFQATT, CDR2 SNEGSKA (reference sequence). The CDR3 DNA reads TGCAGTGTCATAAGCGGGAGTCCCGATGAGCAGTTCTTC. The encoded protein is CSVISGSPDEQFF.

This sequence joins TRBV12-3 or TRBV12-4 and TRBJ2-7; D is unclear. The CDR3 length is 15 residues. V lost 3 bases to trimming and J lost 1 base, with 13 bases between them. The CDR3 sequence is CASSFAQSSSYEQYF. The CDR3 region has the DNA TGTGCCAGCAGTTTCGCCCAAAGTTCGTCCTACGAGCAGTACTTC.